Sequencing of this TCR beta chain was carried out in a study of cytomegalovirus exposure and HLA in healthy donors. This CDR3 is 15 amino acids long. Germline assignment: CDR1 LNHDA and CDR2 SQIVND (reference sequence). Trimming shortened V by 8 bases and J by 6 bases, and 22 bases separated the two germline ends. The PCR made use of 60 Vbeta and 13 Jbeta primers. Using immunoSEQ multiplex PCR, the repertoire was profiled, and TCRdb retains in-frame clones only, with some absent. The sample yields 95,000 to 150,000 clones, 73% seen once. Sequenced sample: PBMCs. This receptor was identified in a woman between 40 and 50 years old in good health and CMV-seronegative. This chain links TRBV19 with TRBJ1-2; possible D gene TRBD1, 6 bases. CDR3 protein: CASRLSGGSQHGYTF. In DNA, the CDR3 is TGTGCCAGTCGCCTAAGCGGGGGCAGCCAACATGGCTACACCTTC.